These 11 T cell receptor beta chains originate from one sample sequenced in a study of CD8+ T cells in alopecia areata. The treatment denotes: oral pan-JAK inhibitor, 5-10 mg twice daily. Once RNA had been extracted, it was reverse transcribed into cDNA to act as the sequencing template. Generated by immunoSEQ multiplex PCR, the TCRdb table keeps only in-frame clones and is missing some. The table shows about 270,000 clones, with around three fifths occurring only once. Sample: CD4+ T cells sorted from blood, taken at week 52, from a patient treated with tofacitinib. All receptors derive from a human donor with alopecia areata.

This sequence joins TRBV29-1 and TRBJ1-1; tentatively, D is TRBD1 (6 bases). The CDR3 spans 12 residues. In germline, CDR1 is SQVTM, CDR2 ANQGSEA. CDR3 sequence (DNA): TGCGGTTACTCACAGGGCGCCACTGAAGCTTTCTTT. Its protein product is CGYSQGATEAFF.

The chain carries TRBV4-3 and TRBJ2-5, with a tentative D call TRBD1 (6 bases). This CDR3 is 15 amino acids long. Germline lookup yields CDR1 LGHNA and CDR2 YSLEER. The V and J ends lost 1 base and 5 bases respectively, with 14 bases between them. In nucleotides, the CDR3 is TGCGCCAGCAGCCAAGCCCCGCAGGGGATGGAGACCCAGTACTTC. As protein: CASSQAPQGMETQYF.

This chain joins TRBV10-2 and TRBJ2-1; 10 positions agree with TRBD1. In germline, CDR1 is WSHSY, CDR2 SAAADI. Trimming took 5 bases from V and 6 from J; bases not matched to a gene: 10. The CDR3 totals 16 residues. The CDR3 is CASSTDRGGRGNEQFF. The CDR3 bases are TGCGCCAGCAGTACGGACAGGGGGGGACGGGGCAATGAGCAGTTCTTC.

As regards this clone: Other DNA sequences in the same sample also yield this CDR3. V gene TRBV20-1 combines with J gene TRBJ1-1, with D unclear. V shed 1 base and J shed 2 bases, with 2 bases lying between them. This CDR3 spans 11 amino acids. Germline lookup yields CDR1 DFQATT and CDR2 SNEGSKA (reference sequence). CDR3 nucleotides: TGCAGTGCTAGAGTAAACACTGAAGCTTTCTTT. Its translation: CSARVNTEAFF.

The chain carries TRBV18 and TRBJ2-1; TRBD2 matches 9 bases. Germline loops: CDR1 KGHSH, CDR2 LQKENI. With V trimmed by 2 bases and J by 0 bases, 5 bases remained unmatched. The CDR3 is made up of 17 amino acids. DNA of the CDR3: TGTGCCAGCTCACCAAATCTAGCGGGGAGCTCCTACAATGAGCAGTTCTTC. It specifies CASSPNLAGSSYNEQFF.

The chain recombines TRBV2 with TRBJ1-2, with 7 bases aligning to TRBD1. CDR3 length equals 12 residues. V was clipped by 6 bases and J by 8 bases; unmatched bases: 6. In germline, CDR1 is SNHLY, CDR2 FYNNEI. CDR3 nucleotide sequence: TGTGCCAGCAGAATCGGGACAGCAGGCTACACCTTC. Translation: CASRIGTAGYTF.

The V gene is TRBV7-9, the J gene TRBJ1-2, with D perhaps TRBD1 (6 bases). There are 14 residues in the CDR3. The V end lost 1 base, the J end lost 2 bases, and 8 bases lay between the germline ends. The germline V gene encodes CDR1 SEHNR and CDR2 FQNEAQ (reference sequence). The CDR3 here is CASSLGQENYGYTF. As DNA, the CDR3 is TGTGCCAGCAGCTTAGGACAGGAGAACTATGGCTACACCTTC. The full variable domain, its missing parts supplied by reference TRBV7-9 and TRBJ1-2, is DTGVSQNPRHKITKRGQNVTFRCDPISEHNRLYWYRQTLGQGPEFLTYFQNEAQLEKSRLLSDRFSAERPKGSFSTLEIQRTEQGDSAMYLCASSLGQENYGYTFGSGTRLTVV.

There are a few counts of this clone. The V call is TRBV27, the J call TRBJ2-7; D may be TRBD1 or TRBD2 (5 bases each). Germline CDR1 reads MNHEY; CDR2 reads SMNVEV (reference sequence). The CDR3 runs to 14 residues. Trimming left V 1 base short and J 2 bases short, with 9 bases between. The CDR3 sequence: CASSLWGNPYEQYF. The CDR3 bases are TGTGCCAGCAGTTTATGGGGGAACCCCTACGAGCAGTACTTC.

This clone was seen a handful of times. The chain joins TRBV15 to TRBJ2-7; no clear D. CDR1 LNHNV and CDR2 YYDKDF come from the germline V gene (reference sequence). V was cut by 1 base and J by 5 bases, with 18 bases left in between. The CDR3 contains 16 residues. CDR3 loop: CATSRGLNSRIDEQYF. The CDR3 DNA reads TGTGCCACCAGCAGAGGCCTAAACAGCAGGATCGACGAGCAGTACTTC.

The J gene is TRBJ2-2, the V gene TRBV10-3; tentative D call: TRBD2 (6 bases). CDR3 length equals 14 residues. With 10 bases removed from V and 6 bases from J, the gap between germline ends came to 18 bases. Germline values: CDR1 ENHRY, CDR2 SYGVKD. CDR3 protein: CASNPRGVPGELFF. CDR3 DNA: TGTGCCAGCAACCCGCGGGGCGTGCCCGGGGAGCTGTTTTTT.

This clone came up a few times. As DNA, the CDR3 is TGTGCCAGCAGCAGAGGGGACACGTACGAGCAGTACTTC. As protein: CASSRGDTYEQYF. The J gene is TRBJ2-7, the V gene TRBV21-1; the table assigns TRBD1, which was not confirmed against the DNA. TRBV21-1 constitutes a pseudogene. This CDR3 has 13 residues.